This TCR beta chain came from a study of control samples from healthy donors and cancer patients. Produced via immunoSEQ multiplex PCR; TCRdb's table is partial and in-frame only. The sample has over 85,000 clones, 85% to 90% seen once; the top ten hold over 8.5%. The CDR3 extends over 15 amino acids. After removal of 2 bases from V and 4 bases from J, the junction contained 3 bases not matched to a gene. Germline V CDR1 and CDR2: SGHRS, YFSETQ. Sequenced: PBMCs. The source is a woman in her fifties or sixties with colorectal cancer. V gene TRBV5-1 combines with J gene TRBJ2-2, with 9 nucleotides matching TRBD1. In nucleotides, the CDR3 is TGCGCCAGCAGCTTCGCGGGACAGGGCACCGGGGAGCTGTTTTTT. It is translated as CASSFAGQGTGELFF.